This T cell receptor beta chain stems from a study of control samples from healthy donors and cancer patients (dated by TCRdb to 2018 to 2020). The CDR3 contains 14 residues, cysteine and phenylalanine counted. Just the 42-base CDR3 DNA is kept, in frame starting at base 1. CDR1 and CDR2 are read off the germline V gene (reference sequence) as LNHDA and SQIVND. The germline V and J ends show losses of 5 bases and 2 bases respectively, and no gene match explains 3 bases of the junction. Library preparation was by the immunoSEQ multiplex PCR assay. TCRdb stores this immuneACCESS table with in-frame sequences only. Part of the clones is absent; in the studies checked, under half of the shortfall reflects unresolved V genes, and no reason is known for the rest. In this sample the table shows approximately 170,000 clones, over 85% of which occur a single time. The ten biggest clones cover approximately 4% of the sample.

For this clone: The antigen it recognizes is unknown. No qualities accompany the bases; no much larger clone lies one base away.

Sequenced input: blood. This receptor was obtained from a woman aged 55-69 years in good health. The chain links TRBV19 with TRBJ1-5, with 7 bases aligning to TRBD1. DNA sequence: TGTGCCAGTAGTCTGACAGGGCGCAATCAGCCCCAGCATTTT. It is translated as CASSLTGRNQPQHF.